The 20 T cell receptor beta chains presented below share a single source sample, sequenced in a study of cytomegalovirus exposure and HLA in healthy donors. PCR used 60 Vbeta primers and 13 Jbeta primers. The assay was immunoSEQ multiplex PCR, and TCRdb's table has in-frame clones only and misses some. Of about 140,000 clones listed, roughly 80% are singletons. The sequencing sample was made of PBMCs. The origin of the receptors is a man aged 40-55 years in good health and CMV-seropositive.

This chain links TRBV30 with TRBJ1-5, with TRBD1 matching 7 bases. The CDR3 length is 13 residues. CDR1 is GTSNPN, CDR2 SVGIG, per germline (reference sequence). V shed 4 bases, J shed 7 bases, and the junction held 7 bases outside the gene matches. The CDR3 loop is CAWTTGVNQPQHF. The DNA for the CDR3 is TGTGCCTGGACAACAGGGGTTAACCAGCCCCAGCATTTT. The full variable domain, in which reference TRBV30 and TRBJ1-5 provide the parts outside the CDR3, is SQTIHQWPATLVQPVGSPLSLECTVEGTSNPNLYWYRQAAGRGLQLLFYSVGIGQISSEVPQNLSASRPQDRQFILSSKKLLLSDSGFYLCAWTTGVNQPQHFGDGTRLSIL.

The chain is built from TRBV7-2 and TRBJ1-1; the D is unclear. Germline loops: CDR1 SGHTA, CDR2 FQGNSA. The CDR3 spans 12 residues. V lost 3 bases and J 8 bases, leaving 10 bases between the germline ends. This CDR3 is CASSFLSREAFF. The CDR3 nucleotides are TGTGCCAGCAGCTTTCTATCCCGAGAAGCTTTCTTT. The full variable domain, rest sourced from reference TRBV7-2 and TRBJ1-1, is GAGVSQSPSNKVTEKGKDVELRCDPISGHTALYWYRQSLGQGLEFLIYFQGNSAPDKSGLPSDRFSAERTGGSVSTLTIQRTQQEDSAVYLCASSFLSREAFFGQGTRLTVV.

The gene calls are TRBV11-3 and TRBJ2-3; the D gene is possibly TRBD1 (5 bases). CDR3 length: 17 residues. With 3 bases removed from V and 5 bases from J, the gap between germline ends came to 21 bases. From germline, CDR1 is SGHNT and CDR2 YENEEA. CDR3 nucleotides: TGTGCCAGCAGCTTTATCCCTGGGGCAGGGCCCGAAGATACGCAGTATTTT. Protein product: CASSFIPGAGPEDTQYF.

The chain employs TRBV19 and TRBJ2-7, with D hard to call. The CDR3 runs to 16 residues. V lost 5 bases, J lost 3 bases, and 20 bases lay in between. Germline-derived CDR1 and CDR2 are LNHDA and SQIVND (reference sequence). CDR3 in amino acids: CASSAIFGQAIYEQYF. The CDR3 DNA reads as TGTGCCAGTAGTGCTATTTTTGGGCAGGCTATCTACGAGCAGTACTTC.

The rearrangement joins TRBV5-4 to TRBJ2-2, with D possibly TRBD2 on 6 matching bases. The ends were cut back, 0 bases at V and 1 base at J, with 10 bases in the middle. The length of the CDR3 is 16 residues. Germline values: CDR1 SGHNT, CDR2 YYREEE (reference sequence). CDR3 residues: CASSLAPGGNTGELFF. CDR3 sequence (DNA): TGTGCCAGCAGCTTGGCCCCCGGGGGGAACACCGGGGAGCTGTTTTTT.

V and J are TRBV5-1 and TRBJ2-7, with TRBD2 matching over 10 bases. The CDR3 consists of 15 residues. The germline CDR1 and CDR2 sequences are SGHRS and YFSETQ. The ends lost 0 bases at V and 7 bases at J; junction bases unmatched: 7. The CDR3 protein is CASSLDPAGGLEQYF. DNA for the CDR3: TGCGCCAGCAGCTTGGACCCAGCGGGAGGGTTGGAGCAGTACTTC.

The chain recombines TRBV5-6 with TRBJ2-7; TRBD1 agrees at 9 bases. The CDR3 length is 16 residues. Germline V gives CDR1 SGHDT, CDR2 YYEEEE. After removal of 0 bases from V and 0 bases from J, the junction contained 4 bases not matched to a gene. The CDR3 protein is CASSLVGTGFSYEQYF. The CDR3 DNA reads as TGTGCCAGCAGCTTGGTCGGGACAGGGTTCTCCTACGAGCAGTACTTC.

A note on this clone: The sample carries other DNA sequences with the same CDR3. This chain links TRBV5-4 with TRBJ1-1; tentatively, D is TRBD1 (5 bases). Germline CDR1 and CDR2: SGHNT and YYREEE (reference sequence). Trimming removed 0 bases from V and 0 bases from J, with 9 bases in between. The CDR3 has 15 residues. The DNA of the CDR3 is TGTGCCAGCAGCTTGGAGGGCAGGGTGAACACTGAAGCTTTCTTT. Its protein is CASSLEGRVNTEAFF.

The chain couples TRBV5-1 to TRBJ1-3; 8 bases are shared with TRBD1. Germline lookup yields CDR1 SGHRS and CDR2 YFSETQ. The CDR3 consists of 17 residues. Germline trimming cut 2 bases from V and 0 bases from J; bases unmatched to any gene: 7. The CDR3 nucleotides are TGCGCCAGCAGCTTAGGACAGGGTCTTTCCTCTGGAAACACCATATATTTT. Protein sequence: CASSLGQGLSSGNTIYF.

Here the CDR3 DNA reads TGTGCCAGCAGCGCAGCCGACTCCCTCCAAGAGACCCAGTACTTC. Translated, it gives CASSAADSLQETQYF. The J gene is TRBJ2-5, the V gene TRBV13; D is unclear. Trimming removed 5 bases from V and 1 base from J, with 14 bases in between. Germline V lookup: CDR1 PRHDT, CDR2 FYEKMQ (reference sequence). The CDR3 contains 15 residues.

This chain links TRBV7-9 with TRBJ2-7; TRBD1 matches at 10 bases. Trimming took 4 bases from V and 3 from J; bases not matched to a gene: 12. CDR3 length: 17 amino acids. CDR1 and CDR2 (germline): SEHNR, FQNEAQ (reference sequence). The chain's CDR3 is CASSSGQGGPTLYEQYF. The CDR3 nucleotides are TGTGCCAGCAGCTCTGGACAGGGGGGTCCAACGCTCTACGAGCAGTACTTC.

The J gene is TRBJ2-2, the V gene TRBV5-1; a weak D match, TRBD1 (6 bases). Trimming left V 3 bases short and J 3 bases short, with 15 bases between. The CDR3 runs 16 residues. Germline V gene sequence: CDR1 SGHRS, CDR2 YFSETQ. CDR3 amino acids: CASSSGRGRYTGELFF. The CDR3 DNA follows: TGCGCCAGCAGCTCCGGCAGGGGACGTTACACCGGGGAGCTGTTTTTT.

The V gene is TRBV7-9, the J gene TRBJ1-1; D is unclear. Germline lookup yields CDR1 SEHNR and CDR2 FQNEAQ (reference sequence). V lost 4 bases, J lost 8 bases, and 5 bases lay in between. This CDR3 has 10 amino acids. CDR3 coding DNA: TGTGCCAGCAGCTCCGTAGAAGCTTTCTTT. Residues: CASSSVEAFF.

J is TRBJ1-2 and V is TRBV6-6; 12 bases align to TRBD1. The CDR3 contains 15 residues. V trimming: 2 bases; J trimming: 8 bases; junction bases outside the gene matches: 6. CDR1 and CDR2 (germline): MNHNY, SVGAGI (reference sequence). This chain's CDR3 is CASSYVGTGGRGYTF. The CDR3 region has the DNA TGTGCCAGCAGTTACGTAGGGACAGGGGGCAGGGGCTACACCTTC.

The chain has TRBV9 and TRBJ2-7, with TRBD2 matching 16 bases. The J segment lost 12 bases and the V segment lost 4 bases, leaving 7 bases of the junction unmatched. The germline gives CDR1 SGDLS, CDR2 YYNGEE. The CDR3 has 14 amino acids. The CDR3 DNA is TGTGCCAGCAGCCTGGGACTAGCGGGGGGGCCTGGGTACTTC. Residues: CASSLGLAGGPGYF. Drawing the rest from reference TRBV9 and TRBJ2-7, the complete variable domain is DSGVTQTPKHLITATGQRVTLRCSPRSGDLSVYWYQQSLDQGLQFLIQYYNGEERAKGNILERFSAQQFPDLHSELNLSSLELGDSALYFCASSLGLAGGPGYFGPGTRLTVT.

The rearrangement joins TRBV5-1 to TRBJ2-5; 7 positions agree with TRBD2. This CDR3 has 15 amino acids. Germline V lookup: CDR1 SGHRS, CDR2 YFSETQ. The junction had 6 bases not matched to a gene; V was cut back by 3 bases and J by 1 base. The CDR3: CASSSGAGPQETQYF. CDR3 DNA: TGCGCCAGCAGCTCTGGAGCGGGGCCCCAAGAGACCCAGTACTTC. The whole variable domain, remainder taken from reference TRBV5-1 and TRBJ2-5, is KAGVTQTPRYLIKTRGQQVTLSCSPISGHRSVSWYQQTPGQGLQFLFEYFSETQRNKGNFPGRFSGRQFSNSRSEMNVSTLELGDSALYLCASSSGAGPQETQYFGPGTRLLVL.

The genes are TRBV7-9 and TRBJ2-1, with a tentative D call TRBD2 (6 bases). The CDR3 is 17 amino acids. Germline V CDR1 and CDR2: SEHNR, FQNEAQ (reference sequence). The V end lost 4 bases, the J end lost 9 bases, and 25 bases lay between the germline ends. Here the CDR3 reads CASSSSVSAGPGSEQFF. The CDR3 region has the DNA TGTGCCAGCAGCTCCTCGGTTTCAGCGGGCCCTGGGTCTGAGCAGTTCTTC.

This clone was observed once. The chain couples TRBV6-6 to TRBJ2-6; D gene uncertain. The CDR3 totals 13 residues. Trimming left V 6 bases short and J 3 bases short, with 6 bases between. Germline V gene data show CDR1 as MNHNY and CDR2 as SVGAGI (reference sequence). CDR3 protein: CASRVSGANVLTF. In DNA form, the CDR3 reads TGTGCCAGCAGGGTTAGTGGGGCCAACGTCCTGACTTTC.

CDR3 in DNA: TGCGCCACCTGGGGGGGGCCCGAAGCTTTCTTT. It specifies CATWGGPEAFF. The rearrangement uses TRBV10-1 and TRBJ1-1, with D tentatively TRBD1 (6 bases). CDR1 and CDR2 (germline): WNHNN, SYGVQD (reference sequence). V was cut by 10 bases and J by 8 bases, with 14 bases left in between. This CDR3 region has 11 residues.

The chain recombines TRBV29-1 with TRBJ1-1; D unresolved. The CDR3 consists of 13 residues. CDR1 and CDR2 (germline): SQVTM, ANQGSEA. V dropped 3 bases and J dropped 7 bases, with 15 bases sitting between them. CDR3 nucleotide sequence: TGCAGCGTTGACTCTGGTTGGGGAGATGAAGCTTTCTTT. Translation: CSVDSGWGDEAFF.